The rows below give T cell receptor beta chains drawn from one sample of a study of graft-versus-host responses after intestinal transplantation. The protocol was immunoSEQ multiplex PCR, while the TCRdb copy is restricted to in-frame clones and leaves out a portion. Of 65,000 to 85,000 clones in the sample, roughly 87% were seen once. Which antigens these TCRs recognize remains unknown. The sequences come from unstimulated CD8+ T cells sorted from spleen or lymph node cells, collected before transplant. These receptors all come from a human donor who was the organ donor for an intestinal transplant. The CDR3 runs from the conserved cysteine through the conserved F or W. The D gene is left open where the match is weak. Size values are once, few and many counts, or a class for expanded clones, and some rows have none.

>.|TRBV28|.|TRBJ1-2
CASRTTPPNYGYTF
TGTGCCAGCAGAACCACCCCCCCTAACTATGGCTACACCTTC
>.|TRBV4-2|few|TRBJ1-6
CASSQDLEGTNSPLHF
TGTGCCAGCAGCCAAGATCTGGAGGGAACCAATTCACCCCTCCACTTT
>TRBD2|TRBV6-1|.|TRBJ2-7
CASIGTSETYEQYF
TGTGCCAGCATAGGGACTAGCGAGACCTACGAGCAGTACTTC
>.|TRBV7-9|.|TRBJ1-6
CASSLGPRGSPPHF
TGTGCCAGCAGCTTAGGACCGCGTGGTTCACCCCCCCACTTT
>TRBD1|TRBV4-1|.|TRBJ2-1
CASSPGQGSLMRSLTNNEQFF
TGCGCCAGCAGCCCGGGACAGGGAAGCCTTATGAGATCGCTCACCAACAATGAGCAGTTCTTC
>TRBD2|TRBV5-1|.|TRBJ2-1
CASSPNLAGGIGEQFF
TGCGCCAGCAGCCCGAACCTAGCGGGGGGGATCGGTGAGCAGTTCTTC
>.|TRBV27|.|TRBJ2-2
CASRKGVTTGELFF
TGTGCCAGCAGAAAGGGTGTAACGACCGGGGAGCTGTTTTTT
>.|TRBV4-1|.|TRBJ1-1
CASSQVGRFRVVNTEAFF
TGCGCCAGCAGCCAAGTCGGCCGTTTCCGCGTGGTGAACACTGAAGCTTTCTTT
>TRBD1|TRBV15|.|TRBJ2-1
CATSRDLGQGNEQFF
TGTGCCACCAGCAGAGACTTGGGACAGGGAAATGAGCAGTTCTTC
>.|TRBV30|.|TRBJ1-1
CAWSGDRKMNTEAFF
TGTGCCTGGAGTGGGGACCGCAAAATGAACACTGAAGCTTTCTTT
>.|TRBV7-9|.|TRBJ1-1
CASSLARDPGTEAFF
TGTGCCAGCAGCTTAGCCCGAGACCCCGGCACTGAAGCTTTCTTT
>.|TRBV19|once|TRBJ1-5
CASSIWGGQPQHF
TGTGCCAGTAGTATCTGGGGAGGGCAGCCCCAGCATTTT
>TRBD1|TRBV13|once|TRBJ2-1
CASSDLDRGNEQFF
TGTGCCAGCAGCGACCTGGACAGGGGCAATGAGCAGTTCTTC
>TRBD2|TRBV2|.|TRBJ2-2
CASSEPRDWTSGGPEDTGELFF
TGTGCCAGCAGTGAACCAAGGGATTGGACTAGCGGGGGGCCTGAAGACACCGGGGAGCTGTTTTTT
>.|TRBV11-2|.|TRBJ2-7
CASSLPRDTFWEQYF
TGTGCCAGCAGCTTACCCCGGGACACCTTTTGGGAGCAGTACTTC